The source of this T cell receptor beta chain is a study of blood T cells in healthy people across ages. Each donor supplied around 9.9 milliliters of peripheral blood. The study's findings and limits: Per million T cells, TCR beta diversity dropped roughly linearly as age increased.

To note about this clonotype: Its cognate antigen is unknown. A much larger clone differs by one base, so this may be a read error.

The CDR3 has 13 residues. Germline lookup yields CDR1 MNHEY and CDR2 SMNVEV (reference sequence). Trimming cost V 2 bases and J 7 bases; bases outside gene matches: 4. Sample-barcoded 5' priming and a J-beta primer mix drove a second PCR of 7 to 11 cycles. Every sample returned 2.5 million or more CDR3-containing paired-end reads. TCRdb independently ran MiXCR on the 5' RACE reads; one entry per CDR3 protein. Of hundreds of thousands of distinct CDR3 sequences listed, about 32% are singletons. The sample comprised blood. The receptor was derived from a woman of 80 years or more in good health. The chain employs TRBV27 and TRBJ1-2; 7 bases align to TRBD1. CDR3 in amino acids: CASSLGTEFGYTF. CDR3 bases: TGTGCCAGCAGTTTAGGGACAGAGTTTGGCTACACCTTC.